This TCR beta chain derives from a study of OX40 agonist ivuxolimab in advanced cancers. Study background: Partial responses were seen in three patients, one with hepatocellular carcinoma and two with cutaneous melanoma.

CDR1 and CDR2 from the germline V gene are SGHRS and YFSETQ. The V end lost 0 bases, the J end lost 0 bases, and 10 bases lay between the germline ends. CDR3 size: 16 residues. Sequencing was performed with immunoSEQ multiplex PCR; in TCRdb, only in-frame clones are kept and a portion is missing. The sample carries tens of thousands of clones, roughly 80% recorded once. Drawing of blood for sampling happened at baseline, at cycle 4 day 1, and at cycle 7 day 1. The chain has TRBV5-1 and TRBJ2-1; D may be TRBD2 (5 bases). This sequence was found in an adult with an advanced solid tumor such as melanoma, head and neck, liver or kidney cancer. The sample in question was CD4+ or CD8+ T cells sorted from blood, obtained in a trial of the OX40 agonist ivuxolimab. In DNA, the CDR3 is TGCGCCAGCAGCTTGGGTCCGGGAAGCTCCTACAATGAGCAGTTCTTC. The encoded protein is CASSLGPGSSYNEQFF.